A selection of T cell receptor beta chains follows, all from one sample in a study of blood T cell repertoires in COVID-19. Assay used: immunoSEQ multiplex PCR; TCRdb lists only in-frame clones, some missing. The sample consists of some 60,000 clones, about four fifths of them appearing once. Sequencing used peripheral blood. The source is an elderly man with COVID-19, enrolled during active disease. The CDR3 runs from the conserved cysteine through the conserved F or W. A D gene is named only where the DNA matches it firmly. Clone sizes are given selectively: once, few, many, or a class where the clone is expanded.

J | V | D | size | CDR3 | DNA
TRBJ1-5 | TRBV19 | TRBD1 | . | CASSETGTAILNQPQHF | TGTGCCAGTAGTGAAACCGGGACAGCTATCCTCAATCAGCCCCAGCATTTT
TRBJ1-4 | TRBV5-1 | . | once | CASSFLPQATTNEKLFF | TGCGCCAGCAGCTTTCTCCCGCAGGCGACAACTAATGAAAAACTGTTTTTT
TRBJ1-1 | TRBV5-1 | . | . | CASSTDSSPQVPFF | TGCGCCAGCAGCACAGACAGCTCACCTCAAGTTCCTTTCTTT
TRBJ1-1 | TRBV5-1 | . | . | CASSPDRGGTEAFF | TGCGCCAGCAGCCCCGACCGGGGAGGCACTGAAGCTTTCTTT
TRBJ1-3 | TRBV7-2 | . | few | CASSLVGTGYTIYF | TGTGCCAGCAGCTTAGTCGGAACAGGTTACACCATATATTTT
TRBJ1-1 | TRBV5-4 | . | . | CASSSQGFAEAFF | TGTGCCAGCAGCTCGCAGGGGTTCGCTGAAGCTTTCTTT
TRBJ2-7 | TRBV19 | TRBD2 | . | CASEIAGACYEQYF | TGTGCCAGTGAGATAGCGGGGGCTTGCTACGAGCAGTACTTC
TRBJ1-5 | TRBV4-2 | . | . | CASSTYRNSNQPQHF | TGTGCCAGCAGCACCTACAGGAATAGCAATCAGCCCCAGCATTTT
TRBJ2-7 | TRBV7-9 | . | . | CASSLGSRAYEQYF | TGTGCCAGCAGCTTAGGGAGCAGGGCCTACGAGCAGTACTTC
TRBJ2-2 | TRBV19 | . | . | CASRLTGRNTGELFF | TGTGCCAGTAGGCTTACAGGCCGCAACACCGGGGAGCTGTTTTTT
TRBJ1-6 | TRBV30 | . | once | CAQGVGSPLHF | TGTGCCCAAGGAGTCGGTTCACCCCTCCACTTT
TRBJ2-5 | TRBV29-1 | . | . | CSVELARETQYF | TGCAGCGTTGAACTAGCTAGGGAGACCCAGTACTTC
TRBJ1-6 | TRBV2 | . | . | CASRLSNSPLHF | TGTGCCAGCAGGCTATCTAATTCACCCCTCCACTTT
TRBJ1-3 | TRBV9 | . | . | CASSVSTGNGNTIYF | TGTGCCAGCAGCGTCAGTACAGGAAATGGAAACACCATATATTTT
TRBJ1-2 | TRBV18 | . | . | CASSPPQGGYTF | TGTGCCAGCTCACCACCTCAGGGTGGCTACACCTTC
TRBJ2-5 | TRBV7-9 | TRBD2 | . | CASSRLAGAIGPETQYF | TGTGCCAGCAGCCGACTAGCGGGAGCGATTGGTCCAGAGACCCAGTACTTC
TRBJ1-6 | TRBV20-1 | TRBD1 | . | CSASGQGVTSPLHF | TGCAGTGCTAGTGGGCAGGGGGTTACTTCACCCCTCCACTTT
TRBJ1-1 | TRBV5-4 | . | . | CASSSPGVVNTEAFF | TGTGCCAGCAGCTCCCCAGGCGTCGTGAACACTGAAGCTTTCTTT
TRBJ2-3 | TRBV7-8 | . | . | CASSSTVDTQYF | TGTGCCAGCAGTTCAACGGTAGATACGCAGTATTTT
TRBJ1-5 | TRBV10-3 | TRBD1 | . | CAISRDRALEQPQHF | TGTGCCATCAGCCGGGACAGGGCTTTAGAGCAGCCCCAGCATTTT
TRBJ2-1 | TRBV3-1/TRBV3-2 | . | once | CASSLDLSGSANEQFF | TGTGCCAGCAGCCTCGACCTTTCCGGGAGCGCAAATGAGCAGTTCTTC
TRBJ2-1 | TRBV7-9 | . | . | CASSLRRDGNEQFF | TGTGCCAGCAGCTTAAGGCGGGACGGCAATGAGCAGTTCTTC
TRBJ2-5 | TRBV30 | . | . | CAWSVAFQETQYF | TGTGCCTGGAGTGTAGCTTTTCAAGAGACCCAGTACTTC
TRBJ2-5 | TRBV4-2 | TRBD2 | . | CASSQEGTSGRAAETQYF | TGTGCCAGCAGCCAAGAAGGGACTAGCGGGAGGGCCGCAGAGACCCAGTACTTC
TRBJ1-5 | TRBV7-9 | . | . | CASSYDIAYQPQHF | TGTGCCAGCAGCTATGACATCGCCTATCAGCCCCAGCATTTT
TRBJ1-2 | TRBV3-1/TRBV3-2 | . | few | CASSQAGGAGGYTF | TGTGCCAGCAGCCAGGCCGGGGGGGCCGGGGGCTACACCTTC
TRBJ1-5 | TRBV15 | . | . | CATSSDYQPQHF | TGTGCCACCAGCAGCGACTATCAGCCCCAGCATTTT
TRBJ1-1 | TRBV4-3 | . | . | CASSQDWGENTEAFF | TGCGCCAGCAGCCAAGATTGGGGCGAGAACACTGAAGCTTTCTTT
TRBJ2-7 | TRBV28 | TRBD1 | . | CASSRAQGQQYF | TGTGCCAGCAGTCGTGCACAGGGGCAGCAGTACTTC
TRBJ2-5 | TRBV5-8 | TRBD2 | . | CASSFGTSGGQETQYF | TGTGCCAGCAGCTTCGGGACTAGCGGGGGACAAGAGACCCAGTACTTC
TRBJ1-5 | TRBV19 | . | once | CASSIVQAQPQHF | TGTGCCAGTAGTATAGTTCAGGCTCAGCCCCAGCATTTT